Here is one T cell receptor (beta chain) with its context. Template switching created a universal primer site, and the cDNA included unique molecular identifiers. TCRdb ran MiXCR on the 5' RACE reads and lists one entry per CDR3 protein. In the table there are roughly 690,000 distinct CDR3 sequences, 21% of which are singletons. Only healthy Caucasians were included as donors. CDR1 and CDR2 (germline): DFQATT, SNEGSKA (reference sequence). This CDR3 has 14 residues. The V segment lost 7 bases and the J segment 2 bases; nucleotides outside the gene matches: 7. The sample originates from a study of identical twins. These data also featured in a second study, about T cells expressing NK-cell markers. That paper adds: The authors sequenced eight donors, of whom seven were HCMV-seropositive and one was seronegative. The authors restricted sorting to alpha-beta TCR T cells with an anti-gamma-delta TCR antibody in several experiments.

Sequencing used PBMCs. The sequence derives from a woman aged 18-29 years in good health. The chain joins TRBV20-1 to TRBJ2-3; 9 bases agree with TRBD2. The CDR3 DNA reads TGCAGTGTTCCGACTAGCGGACCCACAGATACGCAGTATTTT. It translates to CSVPTSGPTDTQYF.